The T cell receptor (beta chain) described here comes from a study of cytomegalovirus exposure and HLA in healthy donors. The study ran its PCR with 60 Vbeta and 13 Jbeta primers. Assay used: immunoSEQ multiplex PCR; TCRdb lists only in-frame clones, some missing. Counted here are under 200,000 clones, 84% occurring once; the ten biggest clones make up 0.2% to 0.3%. The CDR3 runs 17 residues. Trimming left V 4 bases short and J 0 bases short, with 15 bases between. The V gene's germline CDR1 is LGHNA and CDR2 YSLEER. The TCR comes from a boy aged 5-17 years in good health and CMV-seronegative. V is TRBV4-3 and J is TRBJ2-2, with D possibly TRBD2 on 5 matching bases. The material sequenced was PBMCs. CDR3 DNA sequence: TGCGCCAGCAGCCTCTTCTCCCGGGGAGCGAACACCGGGGAGCTGTTTTTT. Translation gives CASSLFSRGANTGELFF.